This T cell receptor beta chain was identified in a study of beta chain features in type 1 diabetes. Findings of the study overall: All four CD4+ subsets from Type 1 diabetes patients carried moderately but significantly shorter TCRB CDR3s. A closer apparent resemblance between naive, central memory and Treg TCRB repertoires was seen in patients than in healthy donors. Among type 1 diabetes patients, VDJ junctions had fewer insertions and more deletions.

All of the sorted populations showed purity greater than 95%. Germline loops: CDR1 LNHNV, CDR2 YYDKDF (reference sequence). The CDR3 totals 13 residues. The V and J ends lost 2 bases and 3 bases respectively, with 5 bases between them. A note on this clone: Its antigen remains unknown.

TCRB transcripts that were expressed got sequenced, as all of the isolated RNA had been reverse transcribed. Assay: immunoSEQ multiplex PCR; the TCRdb copy retains only in-frame clones and omits some. The data show around 600,000 clones, over 10% seen once. The TCR comes from a man aged 25 to 45 with type 1 diabetes. The chain uses TRBV15 and TRBJ1-5; D gene ambiguous. Material: naive CD4+ T cells from blood. The CDR3 bases are TGTGCCACCAGCAGATTATACAATCAGCCCCAGCATTTT. Its translation is CATSRLYNQPQHF.